One sample yielded the 6 T cell receptor beta chains listed below, sequenced in a study of metastatic and nonmetastatic thyroid tumors. Each patient came to thyroid surgery without any prior treatment (of any kind). MiXCR reprocessed the PCR reads for TCRdb. The sample includes almost 9,000 clones, 14% to 15% of them seen just once. Material for sequencing was blood. All receptors come from a female donor with papillary thyroid cancer or a benign thyroid nodule (not recorded which). Some clones in this sample may be carry-over from other donors' samples.

By sample share, this clone is medium-sized. J is TRBJ2-7 and V is TRBV28; 7 bases match TRBD1. Germline CDR1 reads MDHEN; CDR2 reads SYDVKM. V lost 3 bases, J lost 6 bases, and 8 bases stayed unmatched. This CDR3 contains 14 residues. CDR3 sequence: CASSLAGTESEQYF. DNA of the CDR3: TGTGCCAGCAGTTTGGCCGGGACAGAATCCGAGCAGTACTTC.

In this sample, this clone turned up a few times. The chain is built from TRBV19 and TRBJ2-5; 9 bases align to TRBD2. Germline V gives CDR1 LNHDA, CDR2 SQIVND (reference sequence). The J segment lost 2 bases and the V segment lost 6 bases, leaving 1 base of the junction unmatched. The CDR3 sequence is 13 residues long. CDR3 DNA: TGTGCCAGTAGGACTAGCGGACAAGAGACCCAGTACTTC. This translates into CASRTSGQETQYF.

The rearrangement uses TRBV9 and TRBJ1-2; weak D call: TRBD1 (6 bases). CDR1 SGDLS and CDR2 YYNGEE come from the germline V gene. V gave up 6 bases and J gave up 1 base, with 10 bases separating them. The CDR3 loop spans 13 amino acids. Written as DNA, the CDR3 is TGTGCCAGCAACCTACAGGGTAACTATGGCTACACCTTC. Its protein is CASNLQGNYGYTF.

This clone has just a few counts. V is TRBV15 and J is TRBJ2-1; 9 bases are shared with TRBD1. CDR1 is LNHNV, CDR2 YYDKDF, per germline (reference sequence). Germline trimming cut 0 bases from V and 6 bases from J; bases unmatched to any gene: 6. The CDR3 runs 16 residues. This CDR3 is CATSRDRSTGGNEQFF. CDR3 nucleotides: TGTGCCACCAGCAGAGATCGGTCGACAGGGGGCAATGAGCAGTTCTTC.

There are many counts of this clone. CDR3 amino acids: CASGDRGREQYF. The DNA of the CDR3 is TGTGCCAGCGGAGACAGGGGACGCGAGCAGTACTTC. The chain carries TRBV12-3 or TRBV12-4 and TRBJ2-7; TRBD1 matches at 8 bases. The CDR3 loop spans 12 amino acids. Losses at the gene ends were 8 bases for V and 6 bases for J; bases not matched to a gene: 6.

Many counts were recorded for this clone. This chain uses TRBV27 with TRBJ1-4; no reliable D call. CDR1 MNHEY and CDR2 SMNVEV come from the germline V gene (reference sequence). The CDR3 sequence is 14 residues long. V lost 2 bases and J lost 8, with 12 bases in between. CDR3 residues: CASSLGYVGEKLFF. CDR3 nucleotides: TGTGCCAGCAGTTTAGGCTATGTGGGGGAAAAACTGTTTTTT.